A single sample is the source of the 20 T cell receptor beta chains below, sequenced in a study of patients and donors after allogeneic stem cell transplantation. TCRdb itself ran the RT-PCR reads through MiXCR, one entry per CDR3 protein. The profile covers about 90,000 distinct CDR3 sequences, with around 48% appearing a single time and 50% to 75% taken by the ten largest. Material for sequencing was blood, either unsorted or a sorted T cell fraction (not recorded which). The source is a human donor who was either an allogeneic HSCT recipient or a stem cell or donor lymphocyte infusion donor (not recorded which). It is not recorded whose cells these are; they may come from a transplant donor.

V is TRBV20-1 and J is TRBJ1-5; unclear D gene. V was pared by 0 bases and J by 0 bases, with 12 bases between. CDR3 length equals 16 residues. Germline V CDR1 and CDR2: DFQATT, SNEGSKA (reference sequence). CDR3: CSARDRATYSNQPQHF. As DNA, the CDR3 is TGCAGTGCTAGAGATAGGGCCACCTATAGCAATCAGCCCCAGCATTTT.

The chain uses TRBV4-1 and TRBJ1-2; D not resolved. The V and J ends lost 1 base and 4 bases respectively, with 10 bases between them. The germline V gene has CDR1 MGHRA and CDR2 YSYEKL. The CDR3 sequence is 14 residues long. This CDR3 reads CASSQVKAPYGYTF. CDR3 bases: TGCGCCAGCAGCCAAGTGAAAGCCCCCTATGGCTACACCTTC.

This clonotype was recorded a few times. This chain uses TRBV18 with TRBJ1-3; D not certain. The CDR3 length is 14 residues. Trimming pared 2 bases from V and 0 bases from J, leaving 5 bases between. Germline values: CDR1 KGHSH, CDR2 LQKENI. As DNA, the CDR3 is TGTGCCAGCTCACCAACTTCCTCTGGAAACACCATATATTTT. Residues: CASSPTSSGNTIYF.

The V call is TRBV27, the J call TRBJ1-2; D is possibly TRBD1 (5 bases). The V gene lost 8 bases and the J gene lost 2 bases, with 9 bases spanning the gap. From germline, CDR1 is MNHEY and CDR2 SMNVEV (reference sequence). The CDR3 is made up of 12 amino acids. CDR3 coding DNA: TGTGCCAGCGGCAGGGACAACTATGGCTACACCTTC. Its translation: CASGRDNYGYTF.

The genes are TRBV5-6 and TRBJ1-2; the D is unclear. The germline gives CDR1 SGHDT, CDR2 YYEEEE. This CDR3 is 16 amino acids long. Trimming left V 0 bases short and J 5 bases short, with 17 bases between. The CDR3 is CASSLGSRSSTYGYTF. The DNA for the CDR3 is TGTGCCAGCAGCTTGGGCTCGCGGAGCAGCACTTATGGCTACACCTTC.

This clonotype was recorded a few times. This sequence joins TRBV12-3 or TRBV12-4 and TRBJ1-4, with D possibly TRBD1 on 5 matching bases. The CDR3 length is 14 residues. Trimming took off 5 bases at V and 3 bases at J, with 10 bases between the two ends. This CDR3 reads CASSRTPSNEKLFF. CDR3 bases: TGTGCCAGCAGTCGGACACCTTCTAATGAAAAACTGTTTTTT.

The V call is TRBV12-3 or TRBV12-4, the J call TRBJ1-2; no clear D gene. With 5 bases removed from V and 8 bases from J, the gap between germline ends came to 24 bases. The CDR3 extends over 16 amino acids. CDR3 residues: CASSRAHGLIGDGYTF. CDR3 bases: TGTGCCAGCAGTCGAGCACACGGATTAATAGGTGACGGCTACACCTTC.

This chain links TRBV18 with TRBJ1-5; D call uncertain. This CDR3 spans 13 amino acids. Trimming cost V 6 bases and J 5 bases, with 11 bases left between them. Per germline, CDR1 KGHSH and CDR2 LQKENI. The CDR3 DNA reads TGTGCCAGCTCCGCCTACGAGGATCAGCCCCAGCATTTT. This gives the protein CASSAYEDQPQHF.

This clonotype was picked up a small number of times. The V and J genes are TRBV7-2 and TRBJ1-5; D is unclear. V lost 1 base, J lost 0 bases, and 4 bases lay in between. Germline-derived CDR1 and CDR2 are SGHTA and FQGNSA. The CDR3 sequence is 14 residues long. The CDR3 loop reads CASSLDISNQPQHF. The CDR3 DNA sequence: TGTGCCAGCAGCTTAGACATTAGCAATCAGCCCCAGCATTTT.

V is TRBV4-1 and J is TRBJ1-5; D is uncertain. V lost 3 bases, J lost 3 bases, and 9 bases lay in between. The CDR3 extends over 14 amino acids. The germline V gene encodes CDR1 MGHRA and CDR2 YSYEKL. CDR3 nucleotide sequence: TGCGCCAGCAGCCAGTCCGGGCTCAATCAGCCCCAGCATTTT. Its protein product is CASSQSGLNQPQHF.

This chain connects TRBV10-3 to TRBJ1-2, with D possibly matching TRBD1 (6 bases). CDR3 size: 17 residues. Trimming left V 2 bases short and J 2 bases short, with 18 bases between. Looked up from germline, CDR1 is ENHRY and CDR2 is SYGVKD. The CDR3 DNA sequence: TGTGCCATCAGTGAGCTTTGGGACATGCAAGGAAACTATGGCTACACCTTC. Encoded protein: CAISELWDMQGNYGYTF.

CDR3 nucleotides: TGTGCCAGCACCTCGTTTGAGGCGCTAAATGAGCAGTTCTTC. It yields the protein CASTSFEALNEQFF. The chain links TRBV28 to TRBJ2-1; no firm D call. The V and J ends lost 7 bases and 7 bases respectively, with 17 bases between them. The CDR3 covers 14 residues. Germline V gene data show CDR1 as MDHEN and CDR2 as SYDVKM.

This clonotype came up a few times. This sequence joins TRBV3-1 and TRBJ1-2, with TRBD1 identical over 8 bases. This CDR3 comprises 16 residues. CDR1 and CDR2 (germline): LGHDT, YNNKEL (reference sequence). J gave up 1 base and V 4 bases, and 8 bases lay outside the gene matches. The CDR3 loop reads CASSRRQGLGNYGYTF. CDR3 DNA: TGTGCCAGCAGCCGCCGACAGGGGCTGGGTAACTATGGCTACACCTTC.

The chain carries TRBV28 and TRBJ1-1; D uncertain. V lost 6 bases, J lost 5 bases, and 13 bases lay in between. Germline V gives CDR1 MDHEN, CDR2 SYDVKM. The CDR3 consists of 13 residues. CDR3 nucleotide sequence: TGTGCCAGCAGCTTCCTGATTAGGACTGAAGCTTTCTTT. It specifies CASSFLIRTEAFF.

The rearrangement uses TRBV6-5 and TRBJ1-2; no definite D call. From germline, CDR1 is MNHEY and CDR2 SVGAGI. The CDR3 consists of 15 residues. V dropped 7 bases and J dropped 5 bases, with 20 bases sitting between them. CDR3 residues: CASKNSNAFLYGYTF. The CDR3 DNA follows: TGTGCCAGCAAGAACAGCAACGCTTTCCTATATGGCTACACCTTC.

This chain uses TRBV27 with TRBJ1-4; a possible D gene is TRBD1 (5 bases). V was trimmed by 8 bases and J by 8 bases, leaving 15 bases between them. From germline, CDR1 is MNHEY and CDR2 SMNVEV (reference sequence). The CDR3 consists of 13 residues. The CDR3 coding sequence is TGTGCCAGCGCAGGGCCTTCGATGGAAAAACTGTTTTTT. This gives the protein CASAGPSMEKLFF.

The V and J genes are TRBV20-1 and TRBJ1-5; perhaps TRBD1 as D (5 bases). Trimming cost V 0 bases and J 2 bases, with 17 bases left between them. This CDR3 spans 17 amino acids. Germline assignment: CDR1 DFQATT and CDR2 SNEGSKA (reference sequence). CDR3 coding DNA: TGCAGTGCTAGAGATCAAGGGAGGGGACGGGGCAATCAGCCCCAGCATTTT. This gives the protein CSARDQGRGRGNQPQHF.

This rearrangement joins TRBV12-3 or TRBV12-4 to TRBJ2-1, with unresolved D. This CDR3 is 12 amino acids long. The V end was cut by 6 bases, the J end by 10 bases, with 13 bases between. The CDR3 region is CASRPFSVEQFF. Written as DNA, the CDR3 is TGTGCCAGCAGGCCCTTCTCCGTAGAGCAGTTCTTC.

This clonotype has a handful of counts. The J gene is TRBJ1-2, the V gene TRBV4-3, with a tentative D call TRBD1 (5 bases). CDR3 length: 17 residues. Per germline, CDR1 LGHNA and CDR2 YSLEER. Trimming removed 0 bases at V and 3 bases at J, with 17 bases between. The CDR3 sequence: CASSQEGGGSADYGYTF. CDR3 sequence (DNA): TGCGCCAGCAGCCAAGAGGGTGGGGGTAGTGCGGACTATGGCTACACCTTC.

This clonotype was observed a handful of times. The J gene is TRBJ2-3, the V gene TRBV6-1; the match to TRBD2 covers 11 bases. Germline V gene sequence: CDR1 MNHNS, CDR2 SASEGT. The CDR3 is 16 amino acids. The V gene end was trimmed by 5 bases and the J gene end by 2 bases; junction bases not matched to a gene: 6. The CDR3 here is CASSPGTSGYTDTQYF. The CDR3 DNA reads TGTGCCAGCAGTCCCGGGACTAGCGGTTACACAGATACGCAGTATTTT.